The source of this T cell receptor beta chain is a study of blood T cell repertoires in COVID-19. The CDR3 consists of 16 residues. In germline, CDR1 is SGHTA, CDR2 FQGTGA. Trimming pared 4 bases from V and 6 bases from J, leaving 18 bases between. The protocol was immunoSEQ multiplex PCR, while the TCRdb copy is restricted to in-frame clones and leaves out a portion. Among 310,000 or so clones listed, 87% were seen once. This receptor was identified in a young woman who had recovered from COVID-19. V usage is TRBV7-3 and J usage is TRBJ2-2, with TRBD2 as a possible D gene (6 bases). Sequencing was performed on PBMCs or T cells enriched from blood (not recorded which). CDR3 residues: CASSSVGGLRPGELFF. DNA of the CDR3: TGTGCCAGCAGCTCTGTTGGGGGACTGCGACCCGGGGAGCTGTTTTTT.